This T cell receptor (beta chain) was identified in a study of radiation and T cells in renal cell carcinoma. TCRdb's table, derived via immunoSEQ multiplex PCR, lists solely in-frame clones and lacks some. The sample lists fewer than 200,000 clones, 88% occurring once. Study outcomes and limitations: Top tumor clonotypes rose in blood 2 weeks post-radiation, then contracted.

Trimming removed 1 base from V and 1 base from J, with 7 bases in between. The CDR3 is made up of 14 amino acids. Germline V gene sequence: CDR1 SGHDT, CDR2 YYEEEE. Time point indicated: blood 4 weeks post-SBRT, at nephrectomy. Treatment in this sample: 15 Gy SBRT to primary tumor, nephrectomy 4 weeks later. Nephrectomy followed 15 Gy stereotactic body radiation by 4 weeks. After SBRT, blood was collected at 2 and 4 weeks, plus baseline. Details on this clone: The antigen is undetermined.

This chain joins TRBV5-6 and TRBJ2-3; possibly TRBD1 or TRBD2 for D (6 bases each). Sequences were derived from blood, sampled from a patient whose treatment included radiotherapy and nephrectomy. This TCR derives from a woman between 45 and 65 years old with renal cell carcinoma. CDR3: CASSLRGGTDTQYF. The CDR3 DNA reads TGTGCCAGCAGCTTGAGGGGGGGCACAGATACGCAGTATTTT.